This T cell receptor beta chain stems from a study of CD8 T cells in Susac syndrome. The CDR3 is 20 amino acids. Germline-derived CDR1 and CDR2 are SGHRS and YFSETQ. The V and J ends lost 4 bases and 0 bases respectively, with 23 bases between them. Reverse transcription of roughly 0.45 to 1 ug RNA was performed with random hexamers. Amplification of TCR beta CDR3 across 54 Vbeta and 13 Jbeta was performed with immunoSEQ multiplex PCR. TCRdb re-called the immunoSEQ multiplex PCR reads with MiXCR, one entry per CDR3 protein. Here the sample spans over 350,000 distinct CDR3 sequences, around 85% being singletons.

The clonotype comes from a human donor with multiple sclerosis. The chain combines TRBV5-1 with TRBJ2-6; no clear D gene. Specimen: CD8+ T cells from PBMCs. This CDR3 reads CASSQLGPYDTTSGANVLTF. In DNA form, the CDR3 reads TGCGCCAGCAGCCAGTTAGGTCCTTACGATACTACCTCTGGGGCCAACGTCCTGACTTTC.